Detailed here is one TCR beta chain. Antigen specificity is unknown. This sample stems from a study of graft-versus-host responses after intestinal transplantation. About the study: Multivisceral, liver-intestinal, or isolated intestinal transplants were given to recipients. Overall study results and limits: Some patients had graft-donor T cell macrochimerism. In their allografts, the ratios of graft-versus-host to host-versus-graft T cell clones were high. The recipient marrow held GvH clones, and some of them showed up first in ileum or blood. Declining HvG levels early post-transplant were linked to peak circulating GvH clone levels.

The protocol was immunoSEQ multiplex PCR, while the TCRdb copy is restricted to in-frame clones and leaves out a portion. The sample yields over 15,000 clones, more than 80% seen once. CDR1 SGHAT and CDR2 FQNNGV come from the germline V gene. The CDR3 runs 12 residues. With 1 base removed from V and 9 bases from J, the gap between germline ends came to 10 bases. The clonotype originates from a human patient who received an intestinal transplant, so some T cells may come from the graft donor. The V and J genes are TRBV11-2 and TRBJ2-7, with D hard to call. The input for sequencing was PBMCs, taken more than 350 days after transplant. CDR3 loop: CASSLGPSGQYF. The CDR3 bases are TGTGCCAGCAGCTTAGGGCCGTCCGGGCAGTACTTC. Looking up the rest from reference TRBV11-2 and TRBJ2-7 gives the full variable domain: EAGVAQSPRYKIIEKRQSVAFWCNPISGHATLYWYQQILGQGPKLLIQFQNNGVVDDSQLPKDRFSAERLKGVDSTLKIQPAKLEDSAVYLCASSLGPSGQYFGPGTRLTVT.